The rows below give T cell receptor beta chains drawn from one sample of a study of blood T cells in healthy people across ages. Using its own MiXCR run on the 5' RACE reads, TCRdb lists one record per CDR3 protein. The sample has approximately 1,700,000 distinct CDR3 sequences; approximately 39% are singletons. Input material: blood. The receptors come from a human donor in good health. Each CDR3 is given without its conserved first and last residue. The order of the fields is V gene, J gene, CDR3 protein.

TRBV7-8	TRBJ1-4	ASSFREGSGTESEKLF
TRBV4-2	TRBJ2-3	AGSPQLGEGTDTQY
TRBV7-3	TRBJ2-3	ASSLPGASVGADTQY
TRBV29-1	NA	SVTETGVEQY
TRBV20-1	TRBJ2-3	SANSGGTDTQY
TRBV29-1	TRBJ2-1	SVESRRFDEQF
TRBV20-1	TRBJ2-5	SARPVRNEETQY
TRBV11-2	TRBJ2-7	ASSWRGGWYEQY
TRBV7-2	TRBJ2-2	ASSSFGTDRTGELF
TRBV29-1	TRBJ1-2	SVQSTSYGYT
TRBV2	TRBJ2-1	ASSPRGTSTSYNEQF
TRBV4-2	TRBJ1-2	ASSQDPKGGGGYT
TRBV6-2/TRBV6-3	TRBJ2-4	ASSYEGEIKQY
TRBV15	TRBJ2-7	ATSRGLGQGAEEQY
TRBV12-3/TRBV12-4	TRBJ1-1	ASSTEGAGITEAF
TRBV29-1	TRBJ1-1	SVDGLNTEAF
TRBV29-1	TRBJ2-7	SVGAGTHGYEQY
TRBV5-6	TRBJ2-3	ASSLEERGFTDTQY
TRBV5-1	TRBJ2-3	ASSPRTGPDTQY
TRBV9	TRBJ1-1	ASSPSLGTMNTEAF
TRBV7-2	NA	ASSLEGTSGRYYNEQY
TRBV10-3	TRBJ2-5	ASAGDERETQY
TRBV4-2	TRBJ1-2	ASSRADRASSANYGYT
TRBV11-1	TRBJ1-6	ASSLASDNGPLH